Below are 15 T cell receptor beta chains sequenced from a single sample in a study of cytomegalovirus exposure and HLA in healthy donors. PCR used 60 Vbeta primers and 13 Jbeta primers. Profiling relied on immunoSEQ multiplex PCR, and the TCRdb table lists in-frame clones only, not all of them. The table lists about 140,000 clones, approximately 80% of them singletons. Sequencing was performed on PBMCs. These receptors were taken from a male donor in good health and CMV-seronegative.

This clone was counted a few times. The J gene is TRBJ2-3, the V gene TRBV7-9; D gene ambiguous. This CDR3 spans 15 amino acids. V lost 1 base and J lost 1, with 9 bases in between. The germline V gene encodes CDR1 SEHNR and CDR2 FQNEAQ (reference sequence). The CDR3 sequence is CASSLGRQGTDTQYF. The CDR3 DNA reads TGTGCCAGCAGCTTAGGTCGGCAGGGCACAGATACGCAGTATTTT.

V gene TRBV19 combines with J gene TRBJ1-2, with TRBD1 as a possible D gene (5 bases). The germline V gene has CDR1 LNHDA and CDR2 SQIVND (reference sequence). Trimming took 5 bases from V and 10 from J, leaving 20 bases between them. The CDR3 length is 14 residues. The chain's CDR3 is CASSSGGVPVVYTF. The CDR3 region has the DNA TGTGCCAGTAGTTCCGGAGGGGTGCCCGTCGTCTACACCTTC.

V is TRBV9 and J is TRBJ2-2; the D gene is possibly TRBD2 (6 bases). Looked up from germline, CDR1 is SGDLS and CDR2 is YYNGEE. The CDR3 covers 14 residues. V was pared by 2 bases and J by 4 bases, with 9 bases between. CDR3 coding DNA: TGTGCCAGCAGCGTCACTAGCTCCACCGGGGAGCTGTTTTTT. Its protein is CASSVTSSTGELFF. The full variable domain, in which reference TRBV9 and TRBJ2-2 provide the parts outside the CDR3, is DSGVTQTPKHLITATGQRVTLRCSPRSGDLSVYWYQQSLDQGLQFLIQYYNGEERAKGNILERFSAQQFPDLHSELNLSSLELGDSALYFCASSVTSSTGELFFGEGSRLTVL.

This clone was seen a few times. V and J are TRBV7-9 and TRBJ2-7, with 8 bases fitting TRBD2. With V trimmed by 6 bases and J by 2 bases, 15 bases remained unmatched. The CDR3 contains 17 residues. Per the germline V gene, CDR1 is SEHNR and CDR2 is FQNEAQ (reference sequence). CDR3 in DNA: TGTGCCAGCAGTCGACGGGGGGGGGTTCAGGGAGCCTACGAGCAGTACTTC. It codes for CASSRRGGVQGAYEQYF. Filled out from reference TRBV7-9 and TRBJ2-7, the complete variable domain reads DTGVSQNPRHKITKRGQNVTFRCDPISEHNRLYWYRQTLGQGPEFLTYFQNEAQLEKSRLLSDRFSAERPKGSFSTLEIQRTEQGDSAMYLCASSRRGGVQGAYEQYFGPGTRLTVT.

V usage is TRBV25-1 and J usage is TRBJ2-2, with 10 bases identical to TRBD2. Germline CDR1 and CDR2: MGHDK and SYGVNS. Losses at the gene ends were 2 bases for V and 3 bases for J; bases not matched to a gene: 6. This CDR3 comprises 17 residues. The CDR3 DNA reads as TGTGCCAGCAGTGAACGTCAGCGGGGGGGCCACACCGGGGAGCTGTTTTTT. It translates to CASSERQRGGHTGELFF.

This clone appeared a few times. The CDR3 bases are TGTGCCAGCAGTGGCGAATCGGGACAGCCCTACAATGAGCAGTTCTTC. This gives the protein CASSGESGQPYNEQFF. The chain has TRBV6-1 and TRBJ2-1; TRBD1 matches 7 bases. Trimming at V came to 4 bases and at J to 2 bases, leaving 8 bases not matched to a gene. Looked up from germline, CDR1 is MNHNS and CDR2 is SASEGT. The CDR3 runs to 16 residues.

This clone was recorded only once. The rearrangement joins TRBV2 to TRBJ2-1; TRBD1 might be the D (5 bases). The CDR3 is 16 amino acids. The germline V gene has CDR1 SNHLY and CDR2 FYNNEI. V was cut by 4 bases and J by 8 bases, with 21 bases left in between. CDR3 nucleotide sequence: TGTGCCAGCAGTGGGCTCAGGGTAATTAGTTCAGATGAGCAGTTCTTC. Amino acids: CASSGLRVISSDEQFF.

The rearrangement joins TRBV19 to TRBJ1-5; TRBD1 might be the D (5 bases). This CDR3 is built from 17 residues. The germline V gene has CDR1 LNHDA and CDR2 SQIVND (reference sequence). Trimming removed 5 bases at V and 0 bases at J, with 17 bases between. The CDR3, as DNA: TGTGCCAGTAGTCGCCAAGGGACGGACTATAGCAATCAGCCCCAGCATTTT. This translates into CASSRQGTDYSNQPQHF. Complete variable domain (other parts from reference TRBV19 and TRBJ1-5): DGGITQSPKYLFRKEGQNVTLSCEQNLNHDAMYWYRQDPGQGLRLIYYSQIVNDFQKGDIAEGYSVSREKKESFPLTVTSAQKNPTAFYLCASSRQGTDYSNQPQHFGDGTRLSIL.

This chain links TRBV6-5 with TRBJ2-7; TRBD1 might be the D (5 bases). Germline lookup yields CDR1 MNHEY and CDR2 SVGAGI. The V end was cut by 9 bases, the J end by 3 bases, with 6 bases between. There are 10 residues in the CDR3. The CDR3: CARRGYEQYF. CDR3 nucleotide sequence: TGTGCCAGAAGGGGCTACGAGCAGTACTTC.

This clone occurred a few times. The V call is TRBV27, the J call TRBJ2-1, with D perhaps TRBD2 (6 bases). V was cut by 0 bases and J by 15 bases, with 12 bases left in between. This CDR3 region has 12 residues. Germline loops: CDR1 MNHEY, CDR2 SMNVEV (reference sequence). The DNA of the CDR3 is TGTGCCAGCAGTTTATCTCGGCGGGAAATGTTCTTC. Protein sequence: CASSLSRREMFF.

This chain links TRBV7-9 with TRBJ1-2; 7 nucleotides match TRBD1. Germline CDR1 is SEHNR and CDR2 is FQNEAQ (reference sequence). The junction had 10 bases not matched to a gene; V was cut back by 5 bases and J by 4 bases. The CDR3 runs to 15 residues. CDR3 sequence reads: CASSLIGTESYGYTF. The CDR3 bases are TGTGCCAGCAGCCTAATCGGGACAGAATCCTATGGCTACACCTTC. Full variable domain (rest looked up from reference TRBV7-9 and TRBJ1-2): DTGVSQNPRHKITKRGQNVTFRCDPISEHNRLYWYRQTLGQGPEFLTYFQNEAQLEKSRLLSDRFSAERPKGSFSTLEIQRTEQGDSAMYLCASSLIGTESYGYTFGSGTRLTVV.

The CDR3 here is CASSLQGSSYNEQFF. Written as DNA, the CDR3 is TGCGCCAGCAGCTTGCAGGGGAGCTCCTACAATGAGCAGTTCTTC. The rearrangement links TRBV5-1 to TRBJ2-1, with a weak D call TRBD1 (6 bases). The CDR3 contains 15 residues. V lost 1 base to trimming and J lost 0 bases, with 8 bases between them. Germline CDR1 and CDR2: SGHRS and YFSETQ. Together with reference TRBV5-1 and TRBJ2-1, the CDR3 gives the full variable domain: KAGVTQTPRYLIKTRGQQVTLSCSPISGHRSVSWYQQTPGQGLQFLFEYFSETQRNKGNFPGRFSGRQFSNSRSEMNVSTLELGDSALYLCASSLQGSSYNEQFFGPGTRLTVL.

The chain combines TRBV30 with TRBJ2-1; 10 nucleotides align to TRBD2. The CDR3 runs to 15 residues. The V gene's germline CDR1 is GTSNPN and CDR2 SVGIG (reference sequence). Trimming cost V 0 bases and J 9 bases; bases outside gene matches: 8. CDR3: CAWSVGLAGVAEQFF. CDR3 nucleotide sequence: TGTGCCTGGAGTGTAGGCCTAGCGGGAGTGGCTGAGCAGTTCTTC.

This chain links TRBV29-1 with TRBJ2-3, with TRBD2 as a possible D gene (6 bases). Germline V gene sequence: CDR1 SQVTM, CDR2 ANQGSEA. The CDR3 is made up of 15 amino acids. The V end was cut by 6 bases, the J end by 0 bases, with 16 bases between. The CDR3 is CSVRGSSESTDTQYF. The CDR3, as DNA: TGCAGCGTCCGAGGGTCTAGCGAGAGCACAGATACGCAGTATTTT.

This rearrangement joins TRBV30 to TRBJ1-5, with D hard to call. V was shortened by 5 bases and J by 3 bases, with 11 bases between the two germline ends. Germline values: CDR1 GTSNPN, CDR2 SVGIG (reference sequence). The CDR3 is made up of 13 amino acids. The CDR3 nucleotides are TGTGCCTGGGCACCGCAGAACAATCAGCCCCAGCATTTT. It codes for CAWAPQNNQPQHF.